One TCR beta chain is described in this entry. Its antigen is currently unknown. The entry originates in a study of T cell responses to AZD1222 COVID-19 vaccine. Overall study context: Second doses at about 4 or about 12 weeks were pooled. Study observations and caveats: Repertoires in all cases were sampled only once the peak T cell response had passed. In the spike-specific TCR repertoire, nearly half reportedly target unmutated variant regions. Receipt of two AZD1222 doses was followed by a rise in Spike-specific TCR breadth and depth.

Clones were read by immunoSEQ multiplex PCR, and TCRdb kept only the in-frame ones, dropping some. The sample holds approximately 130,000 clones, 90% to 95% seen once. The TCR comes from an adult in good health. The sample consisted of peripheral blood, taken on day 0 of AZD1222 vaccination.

CDR3 region: CASSLVWTGDGDGYTF. CDR3 bases: TGTGCCAGCAGTTTAGTCTGGACAGGGGACGGGGATGGCTACACCTTC. The J gene is TRBJ1-2, the V gene TRBV28; TRBD1 aligns across 9 bases. CDR1 is MDHEN and CDR2 is SYDVKM in the germline V gene. Losses at the gene ends were 2 bases for V and 6 bases for J; bases not matched to a gene: 10. The CDR3 runs 16 residues.